This TCR beta chain was obtained from a study of PD-1 blockade in mismatch repair-deficient tumors. Looking at the study overall: Patients had approximately 13 mismatch repair-deficient cancer types and were previously treated and progressing. Overall study findings and caveats: After pembrolizumab, tumor-resident clones rose rapidly, then generally contracted before radiologic responses.

Here immunoSEQ multiplex PCR was the method, and the copy in TCRdb shows in-frame clones only, minus some. The table has fewer than 45,000 clones, 70% to 90% seen once; the top ten hold around 3.9%. Mismatch repair deficiency was confirmed in all patients, by PCR or immunohistochemistry. TCRs were sequenced from three patients responding to pembrolizumab. The V end lost 3 bases, the J end lost 4 bases, and 12 bases lay between the germline ends. CDR1 SNHLY and CDR2 FYNNEI come from the germline V gene. The CDR3 consists of 14 residues. This clone was picked up one time. Its antigen is not known. The TCR originated in an adult with mismatch repair-deficient cancer. The chain recombines TRBV2 with TRBJ1-2; no clear D gene. Here the sequenced sample was peripheral blood, taken about 81 weeks after starting pembrolizumab. CDR3 residues: CASSEDPLGYGYTF. The CDR3 bases are TGTGCCAGCAGTGAGGATCCGCTGGGCTATGGCTACACCTTC.